This T cell receptor beta chain was obtained from a study of CD8+CD57+ T cells in acquired aplastic anemia. The TCR beta profiling, which covered VDJ combination and CDR3 sequence, was carried out using genomic DNA as the template. MiXCR, run by TCRdb on the reads, gives a single entry per CDR3 protein. The sample yields 100,000 to 150,000 distinct CDR3 sequences, roughly 40% seen once. The length of the CDR3 is 15 residues. CDR1 is SGHTA and CDR2 is FQGNSA in the germline V gene. The germline V and J ends were trimmed by 5 bases and 0 bases, with 13 bases remaining between them. Patients selected for sequencing had displayed CD8+CD57+ cell expansion by flow cytometry.

The TCR sequence derives from a human donor with aplastic anemia. The specimen was sorted CD4+, CD8+, or CD8+CD57+ T cells (not recorded which) from PBMCs. The chain uses TRBV7-2 and TRBJ1-1; D might be TRBD1 (5 bases). Written as DNA, the CDR3 is TGTGCCAGCAGCCCTACAGGCCCCATGAACACTGAAGCTTTCTTT. Translated: CASSPTGPMNTEAFF.